Presented here are 2 T cell receptor beta chains from one specimen sequenced in a study of T-cell memory formation after mild COVID-19. MiXCR, applied by TCRdb to the 5' RACE reads, yields one record per CDR3 protein. The top ten hold 3.5% of the sample, which has roughly 220,000 distinct CDR3 sequences, around 8.8% seen once. Sequencing input: PBMCs or a T cell subset sorted from them (not recorded which). Source of these receptors: a man between 18 and 35 years old who had mild COVID-19 (a few samples of this study predate the infection). Cell type and time point are not known.

This sequence joins TRBV9 and TRBJ1-2; D is uncertain. CDR1 SGDLS and CDR2 YYNGEE come from the germline V gene. This CDR3 comprises 15 residues. V was pared by 2 bases and J by 4 bases, with 15 bases between. The CDR3 region is CASSVRLQGFYGYTF. The CDR3 bases are TGTGCCAGCAGCGTTCGGCTACAAGGCTTCTATGGCTACACCTTC. Based on the CDR3 plus reference TRBV9 and TRBJ1-2, the full variable domain is DSGVTQTPKHLITATGQRVTLRCSPRSGDLSVYWYQQSLDQGLQFLIQYYNGEERAKGNILERFSAQQFPDLHSELNLSSLELGDSALYFCASSVRLQGFYGYTFGSGTRLTVV.

The rearrangement joins TRBV6-5 to TRBJ1-1; TRBD1 might be the D (6 bases). The germline V gene has CDR1 MNHEY and CDR2 SVGAGI. V was clipped by 1 base and J by 10 bases, with 13 bases between them. The CDR3 is 13 amino acids. CDR3 residues: CASSYYRRGSAFF. DNA of the CDR3: TGTGCCAGCAGTTACTATCGCAGGGGTTCAGCTTTCTTT.